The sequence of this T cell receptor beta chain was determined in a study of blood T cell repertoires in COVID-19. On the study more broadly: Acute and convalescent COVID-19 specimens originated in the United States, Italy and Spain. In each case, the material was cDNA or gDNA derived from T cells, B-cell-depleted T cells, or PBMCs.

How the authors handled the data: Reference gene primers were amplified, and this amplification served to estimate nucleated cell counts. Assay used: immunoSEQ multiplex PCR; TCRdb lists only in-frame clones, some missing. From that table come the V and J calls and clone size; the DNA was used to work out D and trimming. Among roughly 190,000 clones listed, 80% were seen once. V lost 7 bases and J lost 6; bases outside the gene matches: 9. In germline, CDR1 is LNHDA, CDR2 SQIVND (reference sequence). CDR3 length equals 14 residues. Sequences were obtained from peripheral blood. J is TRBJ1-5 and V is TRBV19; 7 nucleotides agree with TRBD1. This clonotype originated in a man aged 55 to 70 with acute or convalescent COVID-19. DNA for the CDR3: TGTGCCAGTACCGCGACAGGGTTTGGTCAGCCCCAGCATTTT. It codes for CASTATGFGQPQHF.